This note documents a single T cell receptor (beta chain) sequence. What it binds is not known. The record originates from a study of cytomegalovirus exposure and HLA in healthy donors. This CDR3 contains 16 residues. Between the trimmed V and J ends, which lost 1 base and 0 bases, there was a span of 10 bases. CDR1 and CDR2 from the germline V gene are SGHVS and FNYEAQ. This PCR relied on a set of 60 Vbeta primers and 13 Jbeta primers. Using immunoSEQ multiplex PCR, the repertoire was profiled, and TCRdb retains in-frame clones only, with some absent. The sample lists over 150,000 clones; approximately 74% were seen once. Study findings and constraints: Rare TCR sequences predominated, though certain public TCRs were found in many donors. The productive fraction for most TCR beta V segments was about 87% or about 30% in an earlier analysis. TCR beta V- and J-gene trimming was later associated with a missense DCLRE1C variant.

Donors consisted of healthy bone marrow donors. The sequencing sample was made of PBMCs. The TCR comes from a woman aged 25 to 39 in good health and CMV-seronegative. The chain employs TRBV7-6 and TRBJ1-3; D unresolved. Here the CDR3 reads CASSLGAPGSGNTIYF. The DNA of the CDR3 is TGTGCCAGCAGCTTAGGAGCTCCCGGCTCTGGAAACACCATATATTTT.